The count of the clone carrying this T cell receptor (beta chain) is one. The antigen is not known. This sample is drawn from a study of cytomegalovirus exposure and HLA in healthy donors. Study outcomes and limitations: Across donors, most TCRs were seen rarely, yet some public ones were widespread. It was taken for granted in presence/absence analyses that sequencing depth across donors was roughly uniform. Segments of the TCR beta V type were, in most cases, productive about 87% or about 30% of the time in an earlier analysis.

Germline V gene data show CDR1 as SGHNT and CDR2 as YYREEE (reference sequence). The CDR3 spans 14 residues. Amplification used 60 Vbeta primers and 13 Jbeta primers. Repertoires were generated with immunoSEQ multiplex PCR, while TCRdb's copy carries only in-frame clones and drops some. The sample comprises roughly 160,000 clones, around 90% of which are singletons, and about 0.9% rests with the top ten. Specimen: PBMCs. The sequence was obtained from a woman aged 30 to 39 in good health and CMV-seronegative. The genes are TRBV5-4 and TRBJ2-5, with 7 positions matching TRBD1. The better agreement between TRBJ2-7 and the DNA end casts doubt on the J call. The CDR3 nucleotides read TGTGCCAGCAGCCCGACAGGGAGCTCCTACGAGCAGTACTTC. This encodes CASSPTGSSYEQYF.